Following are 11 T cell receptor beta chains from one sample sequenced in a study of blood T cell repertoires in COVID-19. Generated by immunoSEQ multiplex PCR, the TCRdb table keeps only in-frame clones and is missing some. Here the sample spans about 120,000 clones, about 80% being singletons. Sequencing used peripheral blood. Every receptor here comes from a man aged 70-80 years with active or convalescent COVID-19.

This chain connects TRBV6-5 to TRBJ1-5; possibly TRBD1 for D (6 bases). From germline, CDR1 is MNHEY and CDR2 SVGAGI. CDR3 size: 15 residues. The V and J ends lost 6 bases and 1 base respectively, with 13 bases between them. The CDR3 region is CASRQQGTSNQPQHF. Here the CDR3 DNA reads TGTGCCAGCAGGCAACAGGGAACCAGCAATCAGCCCCAGCATTTT.

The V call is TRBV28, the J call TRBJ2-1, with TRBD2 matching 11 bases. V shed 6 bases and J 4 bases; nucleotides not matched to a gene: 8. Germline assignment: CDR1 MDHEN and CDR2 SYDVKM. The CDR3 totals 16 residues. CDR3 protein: CASSITGTSGYNEQFF. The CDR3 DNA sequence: TGTGCCAGCAGCATTACTGGGACTAGCGGATACAATGAGCAGTTCTTC.

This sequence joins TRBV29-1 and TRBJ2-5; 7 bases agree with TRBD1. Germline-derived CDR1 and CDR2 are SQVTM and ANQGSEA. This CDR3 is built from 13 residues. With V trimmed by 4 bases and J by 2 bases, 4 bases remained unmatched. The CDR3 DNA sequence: TGCAGCGTTGGGTCGACAGGGCAAGAGACCCAGTACTTC. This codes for CSVGSTGQETQYF. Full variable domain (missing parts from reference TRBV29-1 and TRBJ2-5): SAVISQKPSRDICQRGTSLTIQCQVDSQVTMMFWYRQQPGQSLTLIATANQGSEATYESGFVIDKFPISRPNLTFSTLTVSNMSPEDSSIYLCSVGSTGQETQYFGPGTRLLVL.

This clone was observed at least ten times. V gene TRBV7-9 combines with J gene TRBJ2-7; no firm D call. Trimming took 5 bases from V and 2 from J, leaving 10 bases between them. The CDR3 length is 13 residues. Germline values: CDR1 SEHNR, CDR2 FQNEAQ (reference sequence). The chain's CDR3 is CASSMEGAYEQYF. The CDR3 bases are TGTGCCAGCAGCATGGAAGGAGCCTACGAGCAGTACTTC.

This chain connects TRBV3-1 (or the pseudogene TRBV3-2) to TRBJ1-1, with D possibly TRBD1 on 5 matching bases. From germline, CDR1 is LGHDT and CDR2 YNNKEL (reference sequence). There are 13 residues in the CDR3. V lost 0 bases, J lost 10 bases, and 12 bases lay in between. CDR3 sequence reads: CASSQEGGARAFF. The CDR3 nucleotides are TGTGCCAGCAGCCAAGAGGGTGGGGCACGAGCTTTCTTT.

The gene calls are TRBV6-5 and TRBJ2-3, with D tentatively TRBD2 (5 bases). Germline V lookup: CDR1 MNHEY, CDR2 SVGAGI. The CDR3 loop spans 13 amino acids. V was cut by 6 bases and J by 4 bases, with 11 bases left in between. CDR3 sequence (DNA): TGTGCCAGCAGCCTCGGGGTCTCAGATACGCAGTATTTT. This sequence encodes CASSLGVSDTQYF.

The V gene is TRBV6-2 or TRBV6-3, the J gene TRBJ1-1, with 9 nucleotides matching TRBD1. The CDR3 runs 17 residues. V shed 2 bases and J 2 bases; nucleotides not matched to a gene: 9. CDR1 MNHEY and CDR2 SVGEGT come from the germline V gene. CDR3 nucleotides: TGTGCCAGCAGTTACACACTATCGGACAGGGGAAACACTGAAGCTTTCTTT. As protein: CASSYTLSDRGNTEAFF.

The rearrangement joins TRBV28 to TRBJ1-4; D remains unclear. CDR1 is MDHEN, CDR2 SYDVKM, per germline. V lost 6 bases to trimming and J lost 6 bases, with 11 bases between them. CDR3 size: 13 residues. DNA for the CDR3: TGTGCCAGCAGCTCCGTTATTCATGAAAAACTGTTTTTT. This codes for CASSSVIHEKLFF. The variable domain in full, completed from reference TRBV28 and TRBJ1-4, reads DVKVTQSSRYLVKRTGEKVFLECVQDMDHENMFWYRQDPGLGLRLIYFSYDVKMKEKGDIPEGYSVSREKKERFSLILESASTNQTSMYLCASSSVIHEKLFFGSGTQLSVL.

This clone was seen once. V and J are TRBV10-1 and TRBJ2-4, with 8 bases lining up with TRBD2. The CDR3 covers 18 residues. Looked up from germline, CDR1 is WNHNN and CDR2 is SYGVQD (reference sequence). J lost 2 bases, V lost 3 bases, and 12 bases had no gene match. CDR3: CASSESRGEWETKNIQYF. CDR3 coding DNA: TGCGCCAGCAGTGAATCGCGGGGGGAGTGGGAAACCAAAAACATTCAGTACTTC.

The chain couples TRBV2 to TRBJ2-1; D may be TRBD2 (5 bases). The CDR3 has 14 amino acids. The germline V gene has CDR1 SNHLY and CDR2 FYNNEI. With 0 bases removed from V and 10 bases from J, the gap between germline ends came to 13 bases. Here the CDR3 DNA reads TGTGCCAGCAGTGAAGCCGTGCGGGTTAGCGAGCAGTTCTTC. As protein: CASSEAVRVSEQFF.

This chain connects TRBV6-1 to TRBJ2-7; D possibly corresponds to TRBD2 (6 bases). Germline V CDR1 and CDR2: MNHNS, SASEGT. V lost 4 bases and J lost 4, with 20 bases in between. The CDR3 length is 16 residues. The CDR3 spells CASSGSVAGRGYEQYF. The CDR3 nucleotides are TGTGCCAGCAGTGGGAGTGTAGCCGGGAGAGGTTACGAGCAGTACTTC.